The 27 T cell receptor beta chains below were found in one sample sequenced in a study of blood T cell repertoires in COVID-19. Using immunoSEQ multiplex PCR, the repertoire was profiled, and TCRdb retains in-frame clones only, with some absent. The data contain some 300,000 clones, around 90% of them seen just once; the ten biggest clones take up roughly 2.1%. Specimen: peripheral blood. Source of these receptors: a man younger than 35 with active or convalescent COVID-19.

The chain uses TRBV10-3 and TRBJ1-5; 7 bases are a match to TRBD1. This CDR3 is built from 13 residues. Trimming cost V 8 bases and J 4 bases; bases outside gene matches: 5. CDR1 is ENHRY and CDR2 is SYGVKD in the germline V gene. CDR3 protein: CAIGTAKNQPQHF. CDR3 sequence (DNA): TGTGCCATCGGGACAGCCAAGAATCAGCCCCAGCATTTT.

This clone turned up a few times. The rearrangement joins TRBV28 to TRBJ1-4; D perhaps matches TRBD1 (5 bases). The CDR3 is 15 residues long. The germline V gene has CDR1 MDHEN and CDR2 SYDVKM. V shed 4 bases and J shed 0 bases, with 9 bases lying between them. CDR3 bases: TGTGCCAGCAGTTCCGACAGTGCAACTAATGAAAAACTGTTTTTT. Encoded protein: CASSSDSATNEKLFF.

This clone was counted a single time. The chain is built from TRBV6-6 and TRBJ1-4, with D perhaps matching TRBD1 (5 bases). Per the germline V gene, CDR1 is MNHNY and CDR2 is SVGAGI (reference sequence). V dropped 5 bases and J dropped 8 bases, with 15 bases sitting between them. The CDR3 has 14 amino acids. The CDR3 DNA is TGTGCCAGCAGTAAGGGGACCGCGGGGGAAAAACTGTTTTTT. Amino acids: CASSKGTAGEKLFF.

The chain couples TRBV6-5 to TRBJ1-1, with TRBD1 matching over 7 bases. This CDR3 is built from 15 residues. The trim removed 4 bases at V and 5 bases at J, leaving 10 bases unmatched. Germline assignment: CDR1 MNHEY and CDR2 SVGAGI. DNA of the CDR3: TGTGCCAGCAGTTTGGGACAGCTACTAACTACTGAAGCTTTCTTT. Translated, it gives CASSLGQLLTTEAFF.

The rearrangement joins TRBV4-3 to TRBJ2-3, with TRBD2 matching 8 bases. The CDR3 length is 16 residues. Germline V lookup: CDR1 LGHNA, CDR2 YSLEER. Germline trimming cut 1 base from V and 0 bases from J; bases unmatched to any gene: 3. CDR3 in DNA: TGCGCCAGCAGCCAAGCAGCGGGGGTGAGCACAGATACGCAGTATTTT. This encodes CASSQAAGVSTDTQYF.

The chain carries TRBV4-3 and TRBJ1-1, with D unresolved. This CDR3 region has 16 residues. Germline CDR1 LGHNA, CDR2 YSLEER. V gave up 1 base and J gave up 3 bases, with 15 bases separating them. The CDR3 DNA sequence: TGCGCCAGCAGCCAAGGCCTCTACGGAGTTTACACTGAAGCTTTCTTT. This codes for CASSQGLYGVYTEAFF.

This chain connects TRBV5-4 to TRBJ1-2; 9 bases are a match to TRBD1. The CDR3 sequence is 13 residues long. Germline lookup yields CDR1 SGHNT and CDR2 YYREEE (reference sequence). The V gene end was trimmed by 4 bases and the J gene end by 7 bases; junction bases not matched to a gene: 5. CDR3 residues: CASSRDRDGGYTF. The CDR3 DNA reads TGTGCCAGCAGCCGGGACAGGGATGGTGGCTACACCTTC.

The chain couples TRBV7-8 to TRBJ1-1, with 7 nucleotides matching TRBD1. The CDR3 sequence is 15 residues long. V lost 1 base, J lost 3 bases, and 5 bases stayed unmatched. Looked up from germline, CDR1 is SGHVS and CDR2 is FQNEAQ. The CDR3: CASSLGGTADTEAFF. Written as DNA, the CDR3 is TGTGCCAGCAGCTTAGGAGGGACAGCGGACACTGAAGCTTTCTTT.

This clone was seen a single time. This sequence joins TRBV5-1 and TRBJ2-2; 7 nucleotides agree with TRBD2. Germline CDR1 and CDR2: SGHRS and YFSETQ. Unmatched junction bases numbered 7, after V lost 2 bases and J lost 3 bases. The CDR3 spans 16 residues. The CDR3, as DNA: TGCGCCAGCAGCTTCATGGCGGGGGTGGACACCGGGGAGCTGTTTTTT. Protein: CASSFMAGVDTGELFF.

V usage is TRBV14 and J usage is TRBJ2-7; the match to TRBD1 covers 8 bases. The junction had 14 bases not matched to a gene; V was cut back by 3 bases and J by 4 bases. In germline, CDR1 is SGHDN, CDR2 FVKESK. This CDR3 is 17 amino acids long. The CDR3 DNA sequence: TGTGCCAGCAGCCAGTCCCCGGACAGGGATTGGGGGTACGAGCAGTACTTC. Translation gives CASSQSPDRDWGYEQYF.

This clone was seen just once. V is TRBV15 and J is TRBJ2-7, with TRBD2 as a possible D gene (6 bases). The V end lost 3 bases, the J end lost 5 bases, and 11 bases lay between the germline ends. The CDR3 is 13 residues long. Germline lookup yields CDR1 LNHNV and CDR2 YYDKDF (reference sequence). CDR3 bases: TGTGCCACCAGCAGGAGATGGGAGGACGAGCAGTACTTC. Its translation is CATSRRWEDEQYF.

This clone was observed a few times. This chain links TRBV7-2 with TRBJ2-1; a weak D match, TRBD2 (5 bases). This CDR3 spans 15 amino acids. Looked up from germline, CDR1 is SGHTA and CDR2 is FQGNSA. The V end lost 2 bases, the J end lost 2 bases, and 10 bases lay between the germline ends. The CDR3 spells CASSLTGEPYNEQFF. In nucleotides, the CDR3 is TGTGCCAGCAGCTTAACCGGGGAGCCCTACAATGAGCAGTTCTTC.

The rearrangement uses TRBV7-9 and TRBJ2-1; 7 nucleotides line up with TRBD2. The CDR3 covers 14 residues. With V trimmed by 5 bases and J by 2 bases, 3 bases remained unmatched. Germline lookup yields CDR1 SEHNR and CDR2 FQNEAQ (reference sequence). The DNA for the CDR3 is TGTGCCAGCAGCCGGGGGGAGACCTACAATGAGCAGTTCTTC. Its protein product is CASSRGETYNEQFF. The complete variable domain, with remaining parts taken from reference TRBV7-9 and TRBJ2-1, reads DTGVSQNPRHKITKRGQNVTFRCDPISEHNRLYWYRQTLGQGPEFLTYFQNEAQLEKSRLLSDRFSAERPKGSFSTLEIQRTEQGDSAMYLCASSRGETYNEQFFGPGTRLTVL.

This clone was found a few times. At the DNA level, this CDR3 is encoded by other sequences in the same sample as well. V gene TRBV3-1 (or the pseudogene TRBV3-2) combines with J gene TRBJ1-1; D uncertain. V was pared by 0 bases and J by 5 bases, with 7 bases between. This CDR3 spans 13 amino acids. Germline V gene sequence: CDR1 LGHDT, CDR2 YNNKEL (reference sequence). The CDR3, as DNA: TGTGCCAGCAGCCAAGACCGGGGTACTGAAGCTTTCTTT. It encodes CASSQDRGTEAFF.

J is TRBJ1-1 and V is TRBV18, with D unclear. Germline CDR1 and CDR2: KGHSH and LQKENI. Between the trimmed V and J ends, which lost 2 bases and 1 base, there was a span of 8 bases. CDR3 length: 14 amino acids. CDR3 sequence (DNA): TGTGCCAGCTCACCATCTAGTCGGAACACTGAAGCTTTCTTT. Its protein product is CASSPSSRNTEAFF. Complete variable domain (other parts from reference TRBV18 and TRBJ1-1): NAGVMQNPRHLVRRRGQEARLRCSPMKGHSHVYWYRQLPEEGLKFMVYLQKENIIDESGMPKERFSAEFPKEGPSILRIQQVVRGDSAAYFCASSPSSRNTEAFFGQGTRLTVV.

The CDR3 sequence is CASSPLTDNYGYTF. As DNA, the CDR3 is TGTGCCAGTAGTCCCCTGACAGATAACTATGGCTACACCTTC. The V call is TRBV19, the J call TRBJ1-2, with D possibly TRBD1 on 5 matching bases. CDR1 is LNHDA and CDR2 is SQIVND in the germline V gene (reference sequence). V was trimmed by 5 bases and J by 1 base, leaving 11 bases between them. This CDR3 spans 14 amino acids.

This clone has more than one count but fewer than ten. The CDR3: CASRAPLAGRGGEQFF. CDR3 sequence (DNA): TGTGCCAGCAGGGCACCCCTAGCGGGAAGAGGCGGTGAGCAGTTCTTC. The chain carries TRBV2 and TRBJ2-1; 9 bases are a match to TRBD2. The CDR3 is made up of 16 amino acids. Trimming took 6 bases from V and 9 from J; bases not matched to a gene: 15. From germline, CDR1 is SNHLY and CDR2 FYNNEI.

This clone occurred once. The V and J genes are TRBV9 and TRBJ2-3; tentatively, D is TRBD1 (6 bases). Trimming took off 2 bases at V and 5 bases at J, with 9 bases between the two ends. From germline, CDR1 is SGDLS and CDR2 YYNGEE. The CDR3 spans 13 residues. The CDR3 sequence: CASSVTGQDTQYF. CDR3 nucleotides: TGTGCCAGCAGCGTGACGGGACAAGATACGCAGTATTTT.

In this sample, this clone turned up a few times. This chain links TRBV28 with TRBJ1-2; 8 positions match TRBD1. V lost 8 bases, J lost 4 bases, and 3 bases stayed unmatched. The CDR3 is made up of 12 amino acids. Germline CDR1 reads MDHEN; CDR2 reads SYDVKM. The CDR3 protein is CASGDRGYGYTF. CDR3 coding DNA: TGTGCCAGCGGAGACAGGGGCTATGGCTACACCTTC.

The chain carries TRBV5-5 and TRBJ1-3; 8 bases map to TRBD1. V dropped 0 bases and J dropped 7; count of bases not matched to a gene: 18. The CDR3 totals 19 residues. Germline V gene lookup returns CDR1 SGHKS and CDR2 YYEKEE (reference sequence). As DNA, the CDR3 is TGTGCCAGCAGCTTGGTAGGTTTCGGACAGGGTCCCGCTCGGAACACCATATATTTT. Encoded protein: CASSLVGFGQGPARNTIYF. The whole variable domain, remainder taken from reference TRBV5-5 and TRBJ1-3, is DAGVTQSPTHLIKTRGQQVTLRCSPISGHKSVSWYQQVLGQGPQFIFQYYEKEERGRGNFPDRFSARQFPNYSSELNVNALLLGDSALYLCASSLVGFGQGPARNTIYFGEGSWLTVV.

This rearrangement joins TRBV11-3 to TRBJ2-7, with TRBD1 matching 10 bases. V gave up 5 bases and J gave up 6 bases; unmatched junction bases: 10. CDR1 is SGHNT and CDR2 is YENEEA in the germline V gene. This CDR3 is 15 amino acids long. The CDR3: CASSPWRDRGFEQYF. CDR3 DNA: TGTGCCAGCAGCCCCTGGAGGGACAGGGGCTTCGAGCAGTACTTC. Together with reference TRBV11-3 and TRBJ2-7, the CDR3 gives the full variable domain: EAGVVQSPRYKIIEKKQPVAFWCNPISGHNTLYWYLQNLGQGPELLIRYENEEAVDDSQLPKDRFSAERLKGVDSTLKIQPAELGDSAVYLCASSPWRDRGFEQYFGPGTRLTVT.

This sequence joins TRBV5-4 and TRBJ1-6; D remains unclear. The germline V gene has CDR1 SGHNT and CDR2 YYREEE (reference sequence). V lost 2 bases, J lost 7 bases, and 10 bases lay in between. This CDR3 region has 14 residues. The CDR3, as DNA: TGTGCCAGCAGCTTAATGGGCGCCAATTCACCCCTCCACTTT. It specifies CASSLMGANSPLHF.

The V gene is TRBV7-8, the J gene TRBJ1-4; D is uncertain. V was pared by 2 bases and J by 0 bases, with 7 bases between. Germline lookup yields CDR1 SGHVS and CDR2 FQNEAQ. The CDR3 is 15 amino acids. The CDR3 protein is CASSLFSATNEKLFF. The DNA of the CDR3 is TGTGCCAGCAGCTTATTTTCAGCAACTAATGAAAAACTGTTTTTT. Full variable domain (missing parts from reference TRBV7-8 and TRBJ1-4): GAGVSQSPRYKVAKRGQDVALRCDPISGHVSLFWYQQALGQGPEFLTYFQNEAQLDKSGLPSDRFFAERPEGSVSTLKIQRTQQEDSAVYLCASSLFSATNEKLFFGSGTQLSVL.

The chain carries TRBV5-1 and TRBJ2-1; D not certain. There are 14 residues in the CDR3. The ends were cut back, 1 base at V and 4 bases at J, with 9 bases in the middle. Germline-derived CDR1 and CDR2 are SGHRS and YFSETQ. In DNA form, the CDR3 reads TGCGCCAGCAGCTTGACCGTGGCATACAATGAGCAGTTCTTC. Protein product: CASSLTVAYNEQFF.

This chain links TRBV12-3 or TRBV12-4 with TRBJ2-5; D may be TRBD2 (5 bases). CDR3 size: 13 residues. With 5 bases removed from V and 4 bases from J, the gap between germline ends came to 11 bases. This chain's CDR3 is CASSPRGLETQYF. CDR3 in DNA: TGTGCCAGCAGTCCCCGCGGGTTAGAGACCCAGTACTTC.

The chain joins TRBV18 to TRBJ2-1, with D possibly being TRBD1 (5 bases). V lost 6 bases to trimming and J lost 4 bases, with 13 bases between them. The CDR3 runs 14 residues. Germline lookup yields CDR1 KGHSH and CDR2 LQKENI. The CDR3 DNA reads TGTGCCAGCTCCGAGACCAGGACATACAATGAGCAGTTCTTC. It specifies CASSETRTYNEQFF.

This clone was detected once. The chain joins TRBV27 to TRBJ2-6; D is undetermined. CDR1 and CDR2 from the germline V gene are MNHEY and SMNVEV (reference sequence). This CDR3 has 16 residues. V lost 2 bases and J lost 0, with 8 bases in between. CDR3 residues: CASSLNSLSGANVLTF. The CDR3 DNA reads TGTGCCAGCAGTTTAAACAGCCTCTCTGGGGCCAACGTCCTGACTTTC.